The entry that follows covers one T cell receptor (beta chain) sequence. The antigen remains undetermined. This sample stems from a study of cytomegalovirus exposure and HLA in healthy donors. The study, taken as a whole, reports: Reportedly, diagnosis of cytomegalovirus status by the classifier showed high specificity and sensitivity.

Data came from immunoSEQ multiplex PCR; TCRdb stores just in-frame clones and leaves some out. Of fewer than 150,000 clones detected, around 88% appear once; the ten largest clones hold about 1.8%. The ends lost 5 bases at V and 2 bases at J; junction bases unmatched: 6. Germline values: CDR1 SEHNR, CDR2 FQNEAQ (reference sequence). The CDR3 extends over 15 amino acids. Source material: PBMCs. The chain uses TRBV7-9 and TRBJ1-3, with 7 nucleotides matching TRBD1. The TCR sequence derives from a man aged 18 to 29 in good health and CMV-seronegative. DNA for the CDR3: TGTGCCAGCAGCCGAACAGGGGAAGCTGGAAACACCATATATTTT. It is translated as CASSRTGEAGNTIYF.